The source of this TCR beta chain is a study of regulatory T cells in long-lasting Graves disease (TCRdb year 2021). Regarding the study in general: In the newly diagnosed Graves' disease group, patients had been taking antithyroid drugs for less than 3 months. Peripheral blood TCR sequencing and RNA sequencing compared persistent Graves' disease patients with newly diagnosed Graves' disease patients. The study was conducted in China and was registered as a clinical trial. A total of roughly 33 samples underwent TCR sequencing: some 13 from persistent and around 20 from newly diagnosed Graves' disease patients.

Comment on this clonotype: Its recognized antigen is unknown. No base quality information exists; no much larger clone differs at one position.

The germline V gene gives CDR1 as LGHNA and CDR2 as YNFKEQ. V sheds 0 bases and J sheds 0 bases, leaving 15 bases between their ends. There are 18 amino acids in the CDR3, from cysteine to phenylalanine inclusive. The CDR3 DNA has 54 bases and is translated from base 1. The time point tag for this specimen amounts to: newly diagnosed GD, antithyroid drugs for less than 3 months. RNA was extracted from PBMCs in TRIzol for both TCR sequencing and RNA sequencing. The diagnosis of Graves' disease was made according to American Thyroid Association guidelines. Patients were recruited from an endocrinology department in Xi'an, China. Each patient gave approximately 10 milliliters of peripheral blood, collected in an EDTA anticoagulant tube. PBMCs were isolated by Ficoll Paque Plus density gradient separation without further T cell sorting. An Agilent 2100 Bioanalyzer and agarose gel were used to assess RNA quality, and a NanoDrop 2000 was used to measure RNA concentration.

Receptor amplification or capture employed multiplex PCR. The data were produced on an Illumina HiSeq 4000. CDR3 regions were amplified by Arm-PCR with iRepertoire HTBI primers to construct TCR beta libraries. Before sequencing, the PCR products underwent gel purification. In the source study's methods: Across samples, 60 to 80 TRBV and over 11 TRBJ segments were identified and used for gene usage analysis of CDR3 amino acid clonotypes. COPE and FqMerger were used to merge filtered high-quality paired reads into contigs. BLAST was used to align contigs to IMGT TRBV, TRBD and TRBJ reference genes, with CDR3 defined following IMGT. Highly expanded clones were defined as clonotypes with a frequency above 0.1%. Shannon entropy was used to measure repertoire diversity, and the Gini coefficient was used to measure V-J evenness. A clonotype found in more than one individual was treated as public. TCRdb itself trimmed the public reads at Q25 with fastp, ran MiXCR and retained productive beta chains. Every entry covers one CDR3 protein and lists the most common genes and DNA from its rows. The V and J calls here are based on TCRdb, not the publication. The sample table contains roughly 500,000 distinct CDR3 sequences; only one count was recorded for less than 15% of them. Approximately 9.3% of the sample goes to the ten largest clones.

The paper's findings and limits, for the study overall: The authors noted that the small sample size was a limitation that may lower accuracy. Only the TCR beta chain was sequenced and analyzed. More public clonotypes were shared among persistent patients (roughly 3,000) than among newly diagnosed patients (approximately 1,000). TRBV28, TRBJ1-2 and TRBJ2-5 were preferentially used in persistent disease, while TRBV20-1 and TRBJ2-1 were favored in newly diagnosed disease. Only peripheral blood was studied, because thyroid tissue, the primary lesion, was inaccessible. Compared with newly diagnosed patients, persistent Graves' disease patients had lower TCR Shannon entropy and fewer highly expanded clones, which suggests clonal expansion.

The same data also contributed to another study, on T cells in Graves' hyperthyroidism and ophthalmopathy. Per that second paper: Graves' hyperthyroidism was defined as stable when no progression to ophthalmopathy occurred over 18 months of follow-up. Hyperthyroidism patients were newly diagnosed, had a disease duration of under 2 months, and were aged 18 to 65 years. Exclusion was applied to patients with uncontrolled infections, other autoimmune diseases, pregnancy or lactation. Diagnoses were established on the basis of clinical symptoms, serum thyroxine and TRAb, thyroid ultrasound, and orbital computed tomography. For the first round of RT-PCR on the TCR CDR3, the HTBI primer set was used together with the Qiagen OneStep RT-PCR kit. Most expanded thyroid clonotypes (frequency above 0.001) were also detected in blood, a finding suggesting that blood repertoires may reflect thyroid immune responses. A model built on a 13 V-J signature distinguished ophthalmopathy from stable hyperthyroidism, reaching around 88% sensitivity and under 84% specificity in cross-validation and 80%/75% in testing. During validation, the model predicted progression to ophthalmopathy a median of approximately 7 months ahead of onset, with around 71% sensitivity and about 72% specificity. To identify TCR V-J signatures that set the groups apart, the researchers used a discovery cohort of 90 to 100 patients, made up of 43 with Graves' ophthalmopathy and some 58 with stable Graves' hyperthyroidism. An independent validation cohort of 18 to 20 hyperthyroidism patients and approximately 16 patients who later progressed to ophthalmopathy tested prospective prediction of ophthalmopathy. The 100 or so discovery patients were divided at random into training and test sets in a 7:3 ratio. In addition, the study compared T-cell repertoires in thyroid tissue and in blood from six Graves' hyperthyroidism patients. After sampling, hyperthyroidism patients received methimazole starting at 30 mg daily, and ophthalmopathy patients received high-dose intravenous methylprednisolone. Libraries were constructed in a second round of multiplex PCR, after which size selection and purification were performed. Sequencing of the libraries was done on an Illumina HiSeq2000 using paired-end 100 bp reads. SOAPnuke was used to process the raw data, with reads discarded if the reads contained adapters or uncalled bases, had a mean Phred below 15, or lacked an exact constant-primer or identifier match. COPE v1.2.5 was used to merge the high-quality paired reads, and each unique nucleotide sequence was defined as a clonotype. MiTCR v1.1 was used to align the clonotypes against IMGT TRBV, TRBD and TRBJ reference segments. Only V-J combinations with frequency above 0.0001, covering 99% to 99.2% of repertoires, were analysed. The TCS score was defined as the ratio of F50 (clonal expansion) to E x V (chaos), calculated using BLOSUM62-based TCRdist between CDR3 peptides within each V-J. Welch's t-statistics and random forest reduced 514 V-J features to some 14, which were used in a naive Bayes classifier (R e1071). Sample size was not statistically predetermined, and blinding of investigators to group allocation was not performed. The paper describes TCR Vbeta CDR3 sequencing of 140 or so peripheral blood samples, made up of 43 ophthalmopathy patients, around 78 hyperthyroidism patients and 17 progressor patients.

The TCR comes from a man aged 25-45 years with Graves disease. Donor details come from another sample of the same person, matched by shared clones. The V and J segments used are TRBV4-2 and TRBJ2-1; D gene: possibly TRBD2, on 5 matching bases. This material consisted of peripheral blood mononuclear cells (PBMCs), taken at new diagnosis, from a patient treated with antithyroid drugs. The DNA sequence is as follows: TGTGCCAGCAGCCAAGAAATTGGAGCGGCAAGCTCCTACAATGAGCAGTTCTTC. Its protein is CASSQEIGAASSYNEQFF.